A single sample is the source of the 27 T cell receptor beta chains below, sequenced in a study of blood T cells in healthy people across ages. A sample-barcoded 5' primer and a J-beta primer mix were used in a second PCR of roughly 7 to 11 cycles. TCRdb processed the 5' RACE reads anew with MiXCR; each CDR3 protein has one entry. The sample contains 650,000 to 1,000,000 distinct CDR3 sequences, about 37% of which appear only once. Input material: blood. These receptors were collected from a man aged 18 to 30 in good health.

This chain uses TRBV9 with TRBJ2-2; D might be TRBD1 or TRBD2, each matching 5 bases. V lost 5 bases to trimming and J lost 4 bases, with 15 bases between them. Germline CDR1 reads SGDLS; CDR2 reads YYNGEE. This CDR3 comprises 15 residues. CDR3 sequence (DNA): TGTGCCAGCAGTGCCTATGCCGGGACCACCGGGGAGCTGTTTTTT. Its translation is CASSAYAGTTGELFF.

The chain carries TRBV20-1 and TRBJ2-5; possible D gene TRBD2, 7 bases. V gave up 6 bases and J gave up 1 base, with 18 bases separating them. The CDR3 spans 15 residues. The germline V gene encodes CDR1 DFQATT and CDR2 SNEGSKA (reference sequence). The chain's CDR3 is CSAGRPGGFQETQYF. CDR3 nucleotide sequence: TGCAGTGCAGGCCGACCGGGGGGCTTCCAAGAGACCCAGTACTTC.

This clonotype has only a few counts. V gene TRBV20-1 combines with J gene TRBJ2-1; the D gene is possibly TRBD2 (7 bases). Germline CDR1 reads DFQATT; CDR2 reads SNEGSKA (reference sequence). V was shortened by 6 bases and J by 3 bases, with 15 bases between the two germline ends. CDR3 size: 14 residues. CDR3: CSAGGGRNYNEQFF. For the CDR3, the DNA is TGCAGTGCGGGGGGCGGGAGAAACTACAATGAGCAGTTCTTC.

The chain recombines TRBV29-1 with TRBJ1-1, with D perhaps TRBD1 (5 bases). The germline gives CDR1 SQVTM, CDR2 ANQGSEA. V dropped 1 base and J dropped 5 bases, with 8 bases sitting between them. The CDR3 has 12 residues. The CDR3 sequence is CSVEVEGTEAFF. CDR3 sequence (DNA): TGCAGCGTTGAAGTTGAGGGGACTGAAGCTTTCTTT.

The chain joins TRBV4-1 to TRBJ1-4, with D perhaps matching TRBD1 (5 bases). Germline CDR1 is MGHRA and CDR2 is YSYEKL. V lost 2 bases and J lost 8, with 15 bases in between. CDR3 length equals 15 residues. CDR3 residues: CASSQSGERREKLFF. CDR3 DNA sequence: TGCGCCAGCAGCCAATCGGGGGAACGGCGAGAAAAACTGTTTTTT.

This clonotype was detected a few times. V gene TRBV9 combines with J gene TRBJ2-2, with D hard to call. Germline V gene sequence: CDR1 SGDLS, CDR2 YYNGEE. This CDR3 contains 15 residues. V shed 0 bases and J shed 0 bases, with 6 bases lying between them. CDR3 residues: CASSVASTNTGELFF. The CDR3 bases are TGTGCCAGCAGCGTAGCTTCCACGAACACCGGGGAGCTGTTTTTT.

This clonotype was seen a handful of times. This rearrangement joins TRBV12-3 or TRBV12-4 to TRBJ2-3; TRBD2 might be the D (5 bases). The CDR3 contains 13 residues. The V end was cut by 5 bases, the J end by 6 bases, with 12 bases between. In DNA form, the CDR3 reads TGTGCCAGCAGTGTTGGAGGAGAGGATACGCAGTATTTT. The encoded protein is CASSVGGEDTQYF.

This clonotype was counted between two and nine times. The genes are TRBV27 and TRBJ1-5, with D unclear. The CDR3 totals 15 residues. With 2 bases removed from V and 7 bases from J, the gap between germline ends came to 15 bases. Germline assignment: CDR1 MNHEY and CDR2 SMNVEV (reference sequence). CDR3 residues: CASSLSGSSGQPQHF. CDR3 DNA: TGTGCCAGCAGTTTAAGCGGCAGCAGCGGCCAGCCCCAGCATTTT.

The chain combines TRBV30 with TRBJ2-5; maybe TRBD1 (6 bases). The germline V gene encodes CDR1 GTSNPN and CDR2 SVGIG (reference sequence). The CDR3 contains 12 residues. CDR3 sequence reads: CAQGRSGETQYF. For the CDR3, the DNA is TGTGCTCAGGGGAGATCGGGAGAGACCCAGTACTTC.

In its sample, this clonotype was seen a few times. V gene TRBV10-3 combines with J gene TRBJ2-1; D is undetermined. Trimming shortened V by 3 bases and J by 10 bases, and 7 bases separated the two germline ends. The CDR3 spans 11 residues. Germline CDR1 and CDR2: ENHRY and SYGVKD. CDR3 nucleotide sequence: TGTGCCATCAGTGATTTGGGGGAGCAGTTCTTC. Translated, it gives CAISDLGEQFF.

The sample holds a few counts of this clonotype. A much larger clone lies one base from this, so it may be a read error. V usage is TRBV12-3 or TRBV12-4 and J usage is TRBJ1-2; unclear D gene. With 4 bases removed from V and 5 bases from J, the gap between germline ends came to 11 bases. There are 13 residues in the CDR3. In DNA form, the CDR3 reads TGTGCCAGCAGTTGCCCCGGGCAATATGGCTACACCTTC. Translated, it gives CASSCPGQYGYTF.

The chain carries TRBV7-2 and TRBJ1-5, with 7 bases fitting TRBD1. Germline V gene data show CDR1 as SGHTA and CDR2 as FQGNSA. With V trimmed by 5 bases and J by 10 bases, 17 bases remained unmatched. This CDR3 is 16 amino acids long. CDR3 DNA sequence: TGTGCCAGCAGCCGAGGGGGCCCCGACGGAATCAGCCCCCAGCATTTT. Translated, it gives CASSRGGPDGISPQHF.

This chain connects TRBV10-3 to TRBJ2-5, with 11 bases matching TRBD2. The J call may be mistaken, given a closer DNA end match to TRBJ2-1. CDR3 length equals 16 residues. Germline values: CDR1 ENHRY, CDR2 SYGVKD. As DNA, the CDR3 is TGTGCCATCAGTGAAACGGGACTAGCGGCACAAGAGACCCAGTTCTTC. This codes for CAISETGLAAQETQFF.

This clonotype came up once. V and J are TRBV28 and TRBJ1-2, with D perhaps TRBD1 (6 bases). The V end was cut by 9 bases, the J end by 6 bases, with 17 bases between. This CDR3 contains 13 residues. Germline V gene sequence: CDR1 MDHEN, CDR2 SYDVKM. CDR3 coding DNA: TGTGCCAGTACTATTCGGGGGGCCGATGGCTACACCTTC. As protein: CASTIRGADGYTF.

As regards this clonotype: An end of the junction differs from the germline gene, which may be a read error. CDR3 sequence reads: CASSRGQGNTEALF. The CDR3 DNA follows: TGTGCCAGCAGCCGGGGACAGGGCAACACTGAAGCTTTATTT. The chain links TRBV7-3 to TRBJ1-1; 9 bases line up with TRBD1. This CDR3 contains 14 residues. The germline gives CDR1 SGHTA, CDR2 FQGTGA.

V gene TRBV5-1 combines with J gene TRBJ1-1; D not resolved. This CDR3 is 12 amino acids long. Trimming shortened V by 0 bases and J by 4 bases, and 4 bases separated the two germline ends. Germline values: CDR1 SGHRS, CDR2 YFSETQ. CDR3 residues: CASSLDRTEAFF. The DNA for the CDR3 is TGCGCCAGCAGCTTGGACCGCACTGAAGCTTTCTTT.

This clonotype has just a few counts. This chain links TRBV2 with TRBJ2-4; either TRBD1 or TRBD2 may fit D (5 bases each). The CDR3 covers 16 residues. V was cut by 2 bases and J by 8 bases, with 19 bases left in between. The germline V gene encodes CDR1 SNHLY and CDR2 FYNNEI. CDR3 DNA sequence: TGTGCCAGCAGTGAAAATAGGCAGGGCTTCGGGGACATTCAGTACTTC. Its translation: CASSENRQGFGDIQYF. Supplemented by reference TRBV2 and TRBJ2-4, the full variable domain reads EPEVTQTPSHQVTQMGQEVILRCVPISNHLYFYWYRQILGQKVEFLVSFYNNEISEKSEIFDDQFSVERPDGSNFTLKIRSTKLEDSAMYFCASSENRQGFGDIQYFGAGTRLSVL.

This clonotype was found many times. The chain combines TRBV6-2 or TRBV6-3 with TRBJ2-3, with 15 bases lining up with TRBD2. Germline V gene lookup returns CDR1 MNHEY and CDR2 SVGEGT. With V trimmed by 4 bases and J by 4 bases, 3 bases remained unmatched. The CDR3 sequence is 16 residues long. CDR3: CASSSGLAGGPDTQYF. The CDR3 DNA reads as TGTGCCAGCAGTTCCGGACTAGCGGGGGGGCCAGATACGCAGTATTTT.

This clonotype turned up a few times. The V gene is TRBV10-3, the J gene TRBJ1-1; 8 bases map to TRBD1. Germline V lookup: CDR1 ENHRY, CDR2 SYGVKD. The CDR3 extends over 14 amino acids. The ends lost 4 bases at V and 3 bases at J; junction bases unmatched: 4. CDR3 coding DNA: TGTGCCATCAGTGGAGACAGGGGTTACACTGAAGCTTTCTTT. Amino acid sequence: CAISGDRGYTEAFF.

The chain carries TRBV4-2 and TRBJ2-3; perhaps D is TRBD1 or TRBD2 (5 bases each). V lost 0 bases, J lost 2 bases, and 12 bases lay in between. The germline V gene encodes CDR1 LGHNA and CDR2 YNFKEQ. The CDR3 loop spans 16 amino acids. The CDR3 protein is CASSQDGDGFTDTQYF. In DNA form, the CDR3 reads TGTGCCAGCAGCCAAGATGGGGACGGATTCACAGATACGCAGTATTTT.

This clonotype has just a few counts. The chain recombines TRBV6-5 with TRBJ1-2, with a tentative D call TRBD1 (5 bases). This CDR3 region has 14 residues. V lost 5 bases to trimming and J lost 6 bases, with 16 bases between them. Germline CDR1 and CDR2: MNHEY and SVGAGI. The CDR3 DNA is TGTGCCAGCAGTCGTGACCGGGGCACGGATGGCTACACCTTC. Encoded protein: CASSRDRGTDGYTF.

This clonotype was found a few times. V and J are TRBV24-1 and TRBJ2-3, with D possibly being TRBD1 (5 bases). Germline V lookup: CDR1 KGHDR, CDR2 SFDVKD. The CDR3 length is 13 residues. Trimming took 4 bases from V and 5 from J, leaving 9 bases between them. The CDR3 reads CATSEQGEDTQYF. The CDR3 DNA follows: TGTGCCACCAGTGAACAAGGGGAAGATACGCAGTATTTT.

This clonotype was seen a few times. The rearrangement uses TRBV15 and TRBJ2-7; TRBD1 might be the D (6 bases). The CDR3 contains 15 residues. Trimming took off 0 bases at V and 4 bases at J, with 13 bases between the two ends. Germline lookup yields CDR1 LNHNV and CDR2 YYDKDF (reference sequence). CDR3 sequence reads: CATSRDLGAAYEQYF. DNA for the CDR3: TGTGCCACCAGCAGAGATTTGGGGGCAGCGTACGAGCAGTACTTC.

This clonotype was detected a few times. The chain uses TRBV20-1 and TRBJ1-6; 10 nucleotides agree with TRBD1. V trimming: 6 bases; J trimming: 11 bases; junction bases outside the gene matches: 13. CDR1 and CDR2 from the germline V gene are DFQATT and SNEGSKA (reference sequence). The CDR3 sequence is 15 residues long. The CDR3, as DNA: TGCAGTGCAGCGGGACAGGGGTCTAACGGCCCACCCCTCCACTTT. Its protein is CSAAGQGSNGPPLHF.

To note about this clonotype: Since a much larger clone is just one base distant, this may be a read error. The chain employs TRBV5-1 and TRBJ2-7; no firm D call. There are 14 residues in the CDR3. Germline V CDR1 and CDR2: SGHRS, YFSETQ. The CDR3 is CASSPRIGSCEQYF. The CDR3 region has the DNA TGCGCCAGCAGCCCCCGAATTGGATCCTGCGAGCAGTACTTC. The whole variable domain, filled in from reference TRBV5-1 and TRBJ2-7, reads KAGVTQTPRYLIKTRGQQVTLSCSPISGHRSVSWYQQTPGQGLQFLFEYFSETQRNKGNFPGRFSGRQFSNSRSEMNVSTLELGDSALYLCASSPRIGSCEQYFGPGTRLTVT.

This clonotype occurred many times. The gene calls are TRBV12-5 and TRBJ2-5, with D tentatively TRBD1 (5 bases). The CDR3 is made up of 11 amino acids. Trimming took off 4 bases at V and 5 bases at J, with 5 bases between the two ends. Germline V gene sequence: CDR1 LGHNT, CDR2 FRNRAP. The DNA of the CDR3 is TGTGCTAGTGGTTCAGGGGAGACCCAGTACTTC. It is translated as CASGSGETQYF.

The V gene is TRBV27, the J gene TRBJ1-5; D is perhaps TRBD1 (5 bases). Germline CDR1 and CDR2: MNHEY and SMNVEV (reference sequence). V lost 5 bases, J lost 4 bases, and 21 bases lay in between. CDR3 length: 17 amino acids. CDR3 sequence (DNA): TGTGCCAGCAGTCCGACGATGACGGGGGTTAGGAATCAGCCCCAGCATTTT. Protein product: CASSPTMTGVRNQPQHF.